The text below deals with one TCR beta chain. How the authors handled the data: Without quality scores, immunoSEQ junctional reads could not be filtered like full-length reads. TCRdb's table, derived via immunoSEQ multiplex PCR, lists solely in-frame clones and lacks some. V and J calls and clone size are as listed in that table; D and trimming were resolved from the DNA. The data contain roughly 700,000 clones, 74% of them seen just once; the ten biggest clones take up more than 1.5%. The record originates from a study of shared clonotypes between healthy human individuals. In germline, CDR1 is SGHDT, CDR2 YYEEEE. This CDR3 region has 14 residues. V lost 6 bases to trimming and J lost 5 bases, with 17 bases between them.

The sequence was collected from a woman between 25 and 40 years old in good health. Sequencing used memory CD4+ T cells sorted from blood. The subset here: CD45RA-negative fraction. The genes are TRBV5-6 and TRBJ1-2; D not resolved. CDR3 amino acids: CASTREQRTYGYTF. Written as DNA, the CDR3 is TGTGCCAGCACCCGAGAACAGCGAACGTATGGCTACACCTTC.